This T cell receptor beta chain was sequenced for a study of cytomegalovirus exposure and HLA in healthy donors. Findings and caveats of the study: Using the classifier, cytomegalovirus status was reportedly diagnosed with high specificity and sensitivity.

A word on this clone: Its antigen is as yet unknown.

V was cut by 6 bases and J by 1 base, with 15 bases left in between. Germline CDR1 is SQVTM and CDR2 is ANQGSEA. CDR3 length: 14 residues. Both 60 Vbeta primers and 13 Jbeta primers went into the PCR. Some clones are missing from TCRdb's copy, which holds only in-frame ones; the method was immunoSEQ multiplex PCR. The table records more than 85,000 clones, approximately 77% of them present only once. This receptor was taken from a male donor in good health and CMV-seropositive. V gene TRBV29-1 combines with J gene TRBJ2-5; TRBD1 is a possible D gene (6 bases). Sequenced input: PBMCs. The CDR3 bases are TGCAGCGTCCAGGGGAGCCTGCCCCAAGAGACCCAGTACTTC. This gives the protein CSVQGSLPQETQYF.